The sequence of this T cell receptor beta chain was determined in a study of post-analysis software for immune sequencing data (dated by TCRdb to 2015 to 2017). About the full investigation: Disease courses on record covered relapsing-remitting, secondary progressive and progressive-relapsing multiple sclerosis, though some patients had no subtype annotation. Patient repertoires were compared against ten to twelve previously published healthy control repertoires from donors aged about 6 to 26 years. A subset of samples was prepared in parallel using single-end sample barcoding, then pooled and co-amplified after Illumina adapter ligation.

CDR1 and CDR2 are read off the germline V gene (reference sequence) as SEHNR and FQNEAQ. There are 12 amino acids in the CDR3, from cysteine to phenylalanine inclusive. Only the CDR3 DNA stays, 36 bases, in frame from base 1. V lost 4 bases and J lost 6 bases; the stretch between them is 8 bases long. To demonstrate the VDJtools post-analysis software, the study profiled TCR beta repertoires from the peripheral blood of 13 young patients with multiple sclerosis. The multiple sclerosis patients were children and adolescents between roughly 6 and 17 years of age. Preparation of the library involved PCR. TCRdb shows the sequencer as Illumina HiSeq 2500. To reduce PCR and sequencing biases, unique molecular identifiers were built into the TCR beta cDNA libraries. Every 1 to 10 million input T cells yielded roughly 500,000 cDNA molecules, meaning each molecule approximated one T cell. The patient libraries were prepared and sequenced with the same protocol used for the earlier healthy control dataset. Samples belonging to the same batch were prepared together, multiplexed and sequenced on a shared HiSeq lane. On the authors' methods: MIGEC was used to process the raw barcoded reads, and molecular identifier groups with only a single read were discarded before consensus assembly and CDR3 extraction. VDJtools was used for post-analysis of the clonotype tables, with diversity normalized by down-sampling every dataset to the smallest sample size. In repertoire overlap clustering, CDR3 amino acid sequences, but not nucleotide sequences, were matched to correct batch-related cross-sample contamination. TCRdb's own reprocessing of the public reads used fastp at Q25 and MiXCR and kept productive beta chains. Every entry covers one CDR3 protein and lists the most common genes and DNA from its rows. Clone size and V and J calls follow TCRdb, not the original study. A total of 150,000 to 200,000 distinct CDR3 sequences appear in this sample, 30% of them only once. The leading ten clones occupy approximately 1.5% of the sample.

What the study reported, not specific to this receptor: Roughly 5 TRBV segments, including TRBV5-6, TRBV5-1 and TRBV20-1, were significantly more frequent in patients than controls. Significantly lower normalized Chao1 diversity was found in multiple sclerosis patients than in controls, suggesting substantial peripheral T-cell clonal expansion. Direct clustering with F measure showed strong co-clustering of samples prepared in the same batch, prompting a batch-effect correction. The control group was slightly older than the multiple sclerosis patient group.

About this clonotype itself: Its recognized antigen is unknown. No much larger clone is present one base from it, and per-base qualities are unavailable.

Sequences were obtained from blood. This clonotype originated in a girl aged 5-17 years with multiple sclerosis. The chain is encoded by TRBV7-9 joined to TRBJ2-3, with the D segment identity uncertain. CDR3 sequence: CASSSTSDTQYF. The DNA sequence is TGTGCCAGCAGCTCGACCAGTGATACGCAGTATTTT.